One sample yielded the 10 T cell receptor beta chains listed below, sequenced in a study of T cell responses to AZD1222 COVID-19 vaccine. Libraries were prepared by immunoSEQ multiplex PCR; TCRdb keeps only in-frame clonotypes and omits some of them. The sample yields 60,000 to 75,000 clones, about 74% seen once. This sample comprised peripheral blood, obtained 28 days after the second AZD1222 dose. These receptors were collected from an adult who received the AZD1222 COVID-19 vaccine.

V gene TRBV3-1 (or the pseudogene TRBV3-2) combines with J gene TRBJ2-2, with a weak D call TRBD2 (6 bases). This CDR3 region has 14 residues. Germline-derived CDR1 and CDR2 are LGHDT and YNNKEL (reference sequence). Trimming took 4 bases from V and 2 from J, leaving 8 bases between them. The CDR3 region is CASSRGTNTGELFF. In nucleotides, the CDR3 is TGTGCCAGCAGCCGCGGGACCAACACCGGGGAGCTGTTTTTT.

There are a few counts of this clone. This chain uses TRBV13 with TRBJ2-5; possible D gene TRBD2, 6 bases. V was clipped by 3 bases and J by 1 base, with 15 bases between them. Germline-derived CDR1 and CDR2 are PRHDT and FYEKMQ (reference sequence). The CDR3 is 16 residues long. The chain's CDR3 is CASSFGGLGTQETQYF. CDR3 coding DNA: TGTGCCAGCAGCTTCGGGGGATTGGGGACCCAAGAGACCCAGTACTTC.

This chain joins TRBV24-1 and TRBJ2-7; D possibly corresponds to TRBD2 (5 bases). Germline values: CDR1 KGHDR, CDR2 SFDVKD. CDR3 size: 12 residues. Trimming shortened V by 3 bases and J by 3 bases, and 5 bases separated the two germline ends. As DNA, the CDR3 is TGTGCCACCAGTGATCGGGGCTACGAGCAGTACTTC. Translated, it gives CATSDRGYEQYF.

The gene calls are TRBV18 and TRBJ2-3; D is possibly TRBD2 (6 bases). V was shortened by 3 bases and J by 0 bases, with 19 bases between the two germline ends. In germline, CDR1 is KGHSH, CDR2 LQKENI. The CDR3 loop spans 18 amino acids. The CDR3 here is CASSPAARGSASTDTQYF. CDR3 coding DNA: TGTGCCAGCTCACCTGCCGCCCGGGGGTCCGCTAGCACAGATACGCAGTATTTT.

The chain has TRBV15 and TRBJ1-2, with 8 bases lining up with TRBD1. This CDR3 spans 16 amino acids. Germline V gene sequence: CDR1 LNHNV, CDR2 YYDKDF (reference sequence). V lost 1 base and J lost 7; bases outside the gene matches: 11. The CDR3 nucleotides read TGTGCCACCAGCAGAGCCCAAGCCCAGGGGGCGCTTGGCTACACCTTC. Protein product: CATSRAQAQGALGYTF.

The chain combines TRBV6-5 with TRBJ1-5; 7 nucleotides align to TRBD1. Losses at the gene ends were 5 bases for V and 6 bases for J; bases not matched to a gene: 7. Germline-derived CDR1 and CDR2 are MNHEY and SVGAGI. This CDR3 spans 14 amino acids. CDR3 sequence: CASSNRGRGQPQHF. CDR3 nucleotides: TGTGCCAGCAGTAACAGGGGTCGCGGTCAGCCCCAGCATTTT.

The CDR3 here is CASSVGPAGGPYEQFF. In DNA form, the CDR3 reads TGTGCCAGCAGCGTAGGGCCAGCGGGGGGGCCCTATGAGCAGTTCTTC. The V and J genes are TRBV9 and TRBJ2-1; 10 bases line up with TRBD2. The CDR3 sequence is 16 residues long. V was pared by 0 bases and J by 8 bases, with 8 bases of the junction left unmatched. In germline, CDR1 is SGDLS, CDR2 YYNGEE.

The chain has TRBV7-9 and TRBJ1-1, with 9 bases fitting TRBD1. The germline V gene encodes CDR1 SEHNR and CDR2 FQNEAQ (reference sequence). V dropped 11 bases and J dropped 6; count of bases not matched to a gene: 13. CDR3 length: 14 amino acids. The CDR3 coding sequence is TGTGCCGGGCCGGGACAGGGACTCAGTCCTGAAGCTTTCTTT. The encoded protein is CAGPGQGLSPEAFF.

The J gene is TRBJ1-5, the V gene TRBV7-8; 12 bases align to TRBD1. Germline CDR1 is SGHVS and CDR2 is FQNEAQ. This CDR3 has 18 residues. Trimming at V came to 0 bases and at J to 1 base, leaving 4 bases not matched to a gene. CDR3 sequence reads: CASSLAGTGGASNQPQHF. The DNA of the CDR3 is TGTGCCAGCAGCTTAGCGGGGACAGGGGGCGCCAGCAATCAGCCCCAGCATTTT.

The rearrangement uses TRBV28 and TRBJ1-6; D gene uncertain. Germline V gene lookup returns CDR1 MDHEN and CDR2 SYDVKM. The V end lost 8 bases, the J end lost 7 bases, and 12 bases lay between the germline ends. This CDR3 has 13 residues. CDR3 region: CASAVVRNSPLHF. The CDR3 bases are TGTGCCAGCGCCGTTGTAAGGAATTCACCCCTCCACTTT.